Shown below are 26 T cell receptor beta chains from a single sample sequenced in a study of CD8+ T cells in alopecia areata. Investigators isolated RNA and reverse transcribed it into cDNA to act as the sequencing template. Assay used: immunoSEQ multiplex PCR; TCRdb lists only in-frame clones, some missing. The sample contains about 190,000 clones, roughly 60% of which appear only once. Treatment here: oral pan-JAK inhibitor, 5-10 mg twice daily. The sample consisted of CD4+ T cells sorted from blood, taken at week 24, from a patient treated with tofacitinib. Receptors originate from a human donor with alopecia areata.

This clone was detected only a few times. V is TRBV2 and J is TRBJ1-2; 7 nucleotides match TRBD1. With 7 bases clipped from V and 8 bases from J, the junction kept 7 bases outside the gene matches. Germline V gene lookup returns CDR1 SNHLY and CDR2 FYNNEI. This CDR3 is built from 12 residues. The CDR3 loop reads CASKTGSFGYTF. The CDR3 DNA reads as TGTGCCAGCAAGACAGGGTCCTTCGGCTACACCTTC.

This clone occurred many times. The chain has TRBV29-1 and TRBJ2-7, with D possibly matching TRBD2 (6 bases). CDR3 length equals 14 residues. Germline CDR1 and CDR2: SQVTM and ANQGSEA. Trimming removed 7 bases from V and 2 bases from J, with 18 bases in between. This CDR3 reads CSAEVLGGAYEQYF. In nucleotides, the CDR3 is TGCAGCGCCGAAGTTTTGGGAGGAGCCTACGAGCAGTACTTC.

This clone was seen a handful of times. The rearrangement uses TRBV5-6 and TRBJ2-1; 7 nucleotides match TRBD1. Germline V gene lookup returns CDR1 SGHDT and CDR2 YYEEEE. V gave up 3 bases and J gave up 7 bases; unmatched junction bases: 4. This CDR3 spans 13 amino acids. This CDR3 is CASSSTGENEQFF. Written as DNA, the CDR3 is TGTGCCAGCAGCTCTACAGGGGAGAATGAGCAGTTCTTC.

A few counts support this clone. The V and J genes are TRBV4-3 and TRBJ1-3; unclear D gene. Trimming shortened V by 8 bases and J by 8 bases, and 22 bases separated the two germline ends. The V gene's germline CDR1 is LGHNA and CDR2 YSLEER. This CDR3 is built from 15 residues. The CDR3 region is CASSRGAATGDTIYF. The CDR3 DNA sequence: TGCGCCAGCTCCAGAGGAGCAGCGACTGGGGACACCATATATTTT.

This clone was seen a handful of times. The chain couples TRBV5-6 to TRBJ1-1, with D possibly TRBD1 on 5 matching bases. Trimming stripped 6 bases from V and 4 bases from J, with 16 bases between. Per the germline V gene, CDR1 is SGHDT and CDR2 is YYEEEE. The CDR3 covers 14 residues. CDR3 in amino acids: CASTDSIKTTEAFF. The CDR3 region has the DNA TGTGCCAGCACCGACAGCATTAAGACCACTGAAGCTTTCTTT. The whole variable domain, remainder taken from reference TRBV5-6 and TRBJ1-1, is DAGVTQSPTHLIKTRGQQVTLRCSPKSGHDTVSWYQQALGQGPQFIFQYYEEEERQRGNFPDRFSGHQFPNYSSELNVNALLLGDSALYLCASTDSIKTTEAFFGQGTRLTVV.

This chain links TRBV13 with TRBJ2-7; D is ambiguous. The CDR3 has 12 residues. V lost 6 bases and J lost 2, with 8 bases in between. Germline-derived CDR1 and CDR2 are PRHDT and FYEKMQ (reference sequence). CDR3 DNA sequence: TGTGCCAGCAGTAAACGGACCTACGAGCAGTACTTC. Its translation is CASSKRTYEQYF. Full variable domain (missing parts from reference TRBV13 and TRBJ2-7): AAGVIQSPRHLIKEKRETATLKCYPIPRHDTVYWYQQGPGQDPQFLISFYEKMQSDKGSIPDRFSAQQFSDYHSELNMSSLELGDSALYFCASSKRTYEQYFGPGTRLTVT.

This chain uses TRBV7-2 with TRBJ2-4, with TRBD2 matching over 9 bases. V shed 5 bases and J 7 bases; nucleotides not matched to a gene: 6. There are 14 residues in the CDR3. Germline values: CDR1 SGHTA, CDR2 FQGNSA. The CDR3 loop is CASSPPTSGNIQYF. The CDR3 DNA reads TGTGCCAGCAGCCCCCCGACTAGCGGTAACATTCAGTACTTC.

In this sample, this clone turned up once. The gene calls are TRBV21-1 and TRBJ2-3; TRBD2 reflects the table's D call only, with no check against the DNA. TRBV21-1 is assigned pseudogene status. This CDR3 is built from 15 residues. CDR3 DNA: TGTGCCAGATCGGCTCAGCGGGGGCCGAGAGATACGCAGTATTTT. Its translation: CARSAQRGPRDTQYF.

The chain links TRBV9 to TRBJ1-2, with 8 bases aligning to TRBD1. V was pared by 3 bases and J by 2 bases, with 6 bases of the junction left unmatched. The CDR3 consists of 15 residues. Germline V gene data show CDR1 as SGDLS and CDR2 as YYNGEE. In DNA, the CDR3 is TGTGCCAGCAGCGCTCGGACAGGGACCAACTATGGCTACACCTTC. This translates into CASSARTGTNYGYTF. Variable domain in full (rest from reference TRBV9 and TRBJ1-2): DSGVTQTPKHLITATGQRVTLRCSPRSGDLSVYWYQQSLDQGLQFLIQYYNGEERAKGNILERFSAQQFPDLHSELNLSSLELGDSALYFCASSARTGTNYGYTFGSGTRLTVV.

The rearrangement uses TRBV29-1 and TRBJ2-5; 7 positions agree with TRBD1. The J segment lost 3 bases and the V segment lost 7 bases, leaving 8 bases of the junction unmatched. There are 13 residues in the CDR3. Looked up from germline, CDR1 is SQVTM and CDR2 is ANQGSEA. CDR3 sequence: CSASGTVKETQYF. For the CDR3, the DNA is TGCAGCGCCTCCGGGACAGTAAAAGAGACCCAGTACTTC.

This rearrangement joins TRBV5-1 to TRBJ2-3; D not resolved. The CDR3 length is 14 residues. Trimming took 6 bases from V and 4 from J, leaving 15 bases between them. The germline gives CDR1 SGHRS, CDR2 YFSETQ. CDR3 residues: CASTPKLDPDTQYF. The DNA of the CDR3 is TGCGCCAGCACCCCGAAGCTGGACCCAGATACGCAGTATTTT.

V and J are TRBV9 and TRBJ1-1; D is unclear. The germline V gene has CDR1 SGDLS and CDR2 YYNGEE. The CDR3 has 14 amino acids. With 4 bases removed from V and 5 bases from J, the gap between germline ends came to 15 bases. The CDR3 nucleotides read TGTGCCAGCAGCCCTCAACATGGACGGACTGAAGCTTTCTTT. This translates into CASSPQHGRTEAFF.

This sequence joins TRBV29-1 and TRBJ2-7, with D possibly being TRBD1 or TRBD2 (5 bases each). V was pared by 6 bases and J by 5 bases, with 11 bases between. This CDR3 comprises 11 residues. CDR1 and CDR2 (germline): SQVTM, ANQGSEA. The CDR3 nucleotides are TGCAGCGTAAGGGACCCCAACGAGCAGTACTTC. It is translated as CSVRDPNEQYF.

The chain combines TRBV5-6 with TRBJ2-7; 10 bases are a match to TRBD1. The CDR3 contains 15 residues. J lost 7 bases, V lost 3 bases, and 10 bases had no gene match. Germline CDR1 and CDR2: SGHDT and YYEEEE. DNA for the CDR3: TGTGCCAGCAGCTCTATCGACAGGGGGCAGAGGGAGCAGTACTTC. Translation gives CASSSIDRGQREQYF.

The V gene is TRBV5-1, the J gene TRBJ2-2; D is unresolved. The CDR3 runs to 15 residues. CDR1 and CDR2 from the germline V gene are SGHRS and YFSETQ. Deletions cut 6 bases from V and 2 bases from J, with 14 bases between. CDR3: CASKGLADNTGELFF. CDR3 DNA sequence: TGCGCCAGCAAGGGTTTGGCGGACAACACCGGGGAGCTGTTTTTT. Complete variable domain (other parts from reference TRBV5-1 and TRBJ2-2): KAGVTQTPRYLIKTRGQQVTLSCSPISGHRSVSWYQQTPGQGLQFLFEYFSETQRNKGNFPGRFSGRQFSNSRSEMNVSTLELGDSALYLCASKGLADNTGELFFGEGSRLTVL.

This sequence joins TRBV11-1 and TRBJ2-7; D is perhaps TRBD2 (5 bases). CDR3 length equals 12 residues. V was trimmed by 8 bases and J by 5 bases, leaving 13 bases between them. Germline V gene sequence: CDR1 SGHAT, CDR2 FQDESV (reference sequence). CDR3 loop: CASGWGVDEQYF. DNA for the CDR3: TGTGCCAGCGGTTGGGGAGTAGACGAGCAGTACTTC.

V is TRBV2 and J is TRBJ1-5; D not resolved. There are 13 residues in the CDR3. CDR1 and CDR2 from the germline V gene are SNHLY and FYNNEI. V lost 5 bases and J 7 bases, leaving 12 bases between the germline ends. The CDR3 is CASSRLVGQPQHF. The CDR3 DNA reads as TGTGCCAGCAGTCGGCTGGTCGGCCAGCCCCAGCATTTT.

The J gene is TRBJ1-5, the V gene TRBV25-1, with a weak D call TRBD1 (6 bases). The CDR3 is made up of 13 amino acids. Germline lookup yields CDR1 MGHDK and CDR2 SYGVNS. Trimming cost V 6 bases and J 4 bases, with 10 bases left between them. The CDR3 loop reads CASRRTDNQPQHF. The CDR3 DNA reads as TGTGCCAGCAGGAGGACAGATAATCAGCCCCAGCATTTT.

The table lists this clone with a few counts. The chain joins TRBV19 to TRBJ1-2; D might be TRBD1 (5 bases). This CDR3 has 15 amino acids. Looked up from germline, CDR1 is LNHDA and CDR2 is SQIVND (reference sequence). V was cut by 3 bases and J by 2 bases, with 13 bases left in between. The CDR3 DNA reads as TGTGCCAGTAGTATTGGTCAGGGACGAAACTATGGCTACACCTTC. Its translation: CASSIGQGRNYGYTF.

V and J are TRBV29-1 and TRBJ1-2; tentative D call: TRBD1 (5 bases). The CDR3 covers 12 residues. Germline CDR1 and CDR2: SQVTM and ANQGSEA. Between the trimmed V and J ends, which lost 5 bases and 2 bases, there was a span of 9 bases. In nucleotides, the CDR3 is TGCAGCGTTTTGACAGCCAACTATGGCTACACCTTC. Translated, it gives CSVLTANYGYTF.

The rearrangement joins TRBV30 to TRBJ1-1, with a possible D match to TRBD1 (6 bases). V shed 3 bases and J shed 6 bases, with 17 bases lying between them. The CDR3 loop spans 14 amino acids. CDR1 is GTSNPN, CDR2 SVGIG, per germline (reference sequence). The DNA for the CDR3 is TGTGCCTGGAGCCTGAGGACAGTCCGATCTGAAGCTTTCTTT. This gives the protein CAWSLRTVRSEAFF.

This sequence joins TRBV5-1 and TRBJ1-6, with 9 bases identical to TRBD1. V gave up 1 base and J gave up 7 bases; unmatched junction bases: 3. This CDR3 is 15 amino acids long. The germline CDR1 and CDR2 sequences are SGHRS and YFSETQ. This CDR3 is CASSLSGTGNSPLHF. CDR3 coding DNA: TGCGCCAGCAGCTTGTCTGGGACAGGGAATTCACCCCTCCACTTT.

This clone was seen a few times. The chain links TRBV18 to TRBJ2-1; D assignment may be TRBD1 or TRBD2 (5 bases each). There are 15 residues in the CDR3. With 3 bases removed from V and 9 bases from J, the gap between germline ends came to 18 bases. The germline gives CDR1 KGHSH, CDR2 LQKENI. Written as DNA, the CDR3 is TGTGCCAGCTCACCGCGGGCAGGGTTGGTTAGTGAGCAGTTCTTC. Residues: CASSPRAGLVSEQFF.

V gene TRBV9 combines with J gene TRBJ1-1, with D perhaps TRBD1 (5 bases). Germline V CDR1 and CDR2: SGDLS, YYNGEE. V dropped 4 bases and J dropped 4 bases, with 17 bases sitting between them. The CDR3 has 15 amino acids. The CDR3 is CASSPNAEGSTEAFF. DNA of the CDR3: TGTGCCAGCAGCCCTAACGCGGAGGGGAGCACTGAAGCTTTCTTT.

CDR3: CSVAGLAGGRYNEQFF. In DNA, the CDR3 is TGCAGCGTTGCGGGACTAGCGGGGGGTAGGTACAATGAGCAGTTCTTC. The chain combines TRBV29-1 with TRBJ2-1, with 15 bases lining up with TRBD2. This CDR3 comprises 16 residues. V lost 4 bases to trimming and J lost 4 bases; unmatched junction nucleotides: 5. Germline V gene lookup returns CDR1 SQVTM and CDR2 ANQGSEA.

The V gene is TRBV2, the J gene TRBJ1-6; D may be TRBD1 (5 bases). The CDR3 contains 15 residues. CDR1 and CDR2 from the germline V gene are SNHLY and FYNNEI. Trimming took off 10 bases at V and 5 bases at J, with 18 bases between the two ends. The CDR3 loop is CATSPWGRDNSPLHF. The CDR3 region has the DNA TGTGCCACCTCCCCGTGGGGCAGAGATAATTCACCCCTCCACTTT. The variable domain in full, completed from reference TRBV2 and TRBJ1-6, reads EPEVTQTPSHQVTQMGQEVILRCVPISNHLYFYWYRQILGQKVEFLVSFYNNEISEKSEIFDDQFSVERPDGSNFTLKIRSTKLEDSAMYFCATSPWGRDNSPLHFGNGTRLTVT.